Following are 5 T cell receptor beta chains from one sample sequenced in a study of post-analysis software for immune sequencing data. Study-level points and caveats: Five or six TRBV segments, TRBV5-6, TRBV5-1 and TRBV20-1 among them, were found more frequent in patients than controls.

Unique molecular identifiers were carried by the TCR beta cDNA libraries. TCRdb recomputed calls from the PCR reads with MiXCR, one row per CDR3 protein. The profile shows hundreds of thousands of distinct CDR3 sequences, about 40% of them singletons. No antigen has been identified for these receptors. Material: blood. These receptor sequences come from a girl between 10 and 17 years old with multiple sclerosis.

The J gene is TRBJ2-1, the V gene TRBV6-6; TRBD1 matches at 7 bases. Per the germline V gene, CDR1 is MNHNY and CDR2 is SVGAGI (reference sequence). This CDR3 comprises 12 residues. Germline trimming cut 5 bases from V and 10 bases from J; bases unmatched to any gene: 5. CDR3 in amino acids: CASSRGDREQFF. The CDR3 coding sequence is TGTGCCAGCAGTCGTGGGGACAGAGAGCAGTTCTTC.

This clonotype was seen a few times. The J gene is TRBJ2-1, the V gene TRBV6-1, with D hard to call. Germline assignment: CDR1 MNHNS and CDR2 SASEGT. The CDR3 extends over 14 amino acids. V was cut by 2 bases and J by 3 bases, with 8 bases left in between. Written as DNA, the CDR3 is TGTGCCAGCAGTGAAAAGGGATACTACAATGAGCAGTTCTTC. Its protein product is CASSEKGYYNEQFF.

This clonotype was detected once. The chain has TRBV20-1 and TRBJ2-7; D might be TRBD1 (7 bases). The V end was cut by 0 bases, the J end by 2 bases, with 14 bases between. The CDR3 runs 15 residues. Germline V gene sequence: CDR1 DFQATT, CDR2 SNEGSKA (reference sequence). CDR3 region: CSARDPAGGPYEQYF. The CDR3 region has the DNA TGCAGTGCTAGAGATCCGGCAGGGGGGCCCTACGAGCAGTACTTC.

The chain carries TRBV7-2 and TRBJ1-2; weak D call: TRBD1 (6 bases). This CDR3 is built from 13 residues. Germline-derived CDR1 and CDR2 are SGHTA and FQGNSA. V dropped 3 bases and J dropped 9 bases, with 14 bases sitting between them. The CDR3 loop reads CASSFGRQDSYTF. The CDR3, as DNA: TGTGCCAGCAGCTTCGGAAGACAGGACAGCTACACCTTC. The full variable domain, rest sourced from reference TRBV7-2 and TRBJ1-2, is GAGVSQSPSNKVTEKGKDVELRCDPISGHTALYWYRQSLGQGLEFLIYFQGNSAPDKSGLPSDRFSAERTGGSVSTLTIQRTQQEDSAVYLCASSFGRQDSYTFGSGTRLTVV.

This rearrangement joins TRBV6-1 to TRBJ2-1; 7 nucleotides align to TRBD2. Germline loops: CDR1 MNHNS, CDR2 SASEGT. V lost 1 base to trimming and J lost 0 bases; unmatched junction nucleotides: 9. The CDR3 spans 18 residues. CDR3 sequence reads: CASSEVLAVLSSYNEQFF. CDR3 in DNA: TGTGCCAGCAGTGAAGTCCTAGCGGTATTGAGCTCCTACAATGAGCAGTTCTTC.